This TCR beta chain derives from a study of T cell repertoires in cytomegalovirus infection. In the study overall: Newly reported HLA-C-restricted and thoroughly characterized HLA-B-restricted CMV epitopes were employed. It was the public TCR beta signatures that indicated both CMV infection and matching HLA type. Study results and limitations: Public TCR beta family frequency separated CMV-and-HLA carriers, including in an independent cohort. In two of eight donors, the top clonotype was HLA-C-restricted CMV-specific.

TCRdb independently ran MiXCR on the reads; one entry per CDR3 protein. The sample lists some 800,000 distinct CDR3 sequences; about 27% were seen once. From germline, CDR1 is LGHNA and CDR2 YNFKEQ. V was clipped by 6 bases and J by 0 bases, with 15 bases between them. The CDR3 length is 15 residues. This clonotype turned up a few times. The antigen is unknown. This clonotype was sampled from a human donor in good health (CMV status not recorded). Some clones in this sample may be carry-over from other donors' samples. This sample comprised cultured CD8+ T cells from PBMCs, obtained from culture after CMV antigen stimulation. The chain has TRBV4-2 and TRBJ2-7, with a tentative D call TRBD2 (5 bases). The CDR3 DNA follows: TGTGCCAGCAGTGAGTCGAGAGGGTCCTCCTACGAGCAGTACTTC. The encoded protein is CASSESRGSSYEQYF.